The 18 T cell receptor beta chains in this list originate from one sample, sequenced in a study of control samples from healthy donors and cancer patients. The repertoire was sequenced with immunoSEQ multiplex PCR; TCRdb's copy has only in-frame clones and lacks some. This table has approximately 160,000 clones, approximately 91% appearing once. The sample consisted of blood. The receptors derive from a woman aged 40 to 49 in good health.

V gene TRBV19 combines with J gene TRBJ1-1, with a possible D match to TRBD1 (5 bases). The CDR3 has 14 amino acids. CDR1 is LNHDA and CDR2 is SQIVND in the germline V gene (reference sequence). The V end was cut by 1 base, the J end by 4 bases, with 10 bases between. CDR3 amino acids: CASSIGGTTTEAFF. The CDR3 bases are TGTGCCAGTAGTATAGGAGGGACTACCACTGAAGCTTTCTTT.

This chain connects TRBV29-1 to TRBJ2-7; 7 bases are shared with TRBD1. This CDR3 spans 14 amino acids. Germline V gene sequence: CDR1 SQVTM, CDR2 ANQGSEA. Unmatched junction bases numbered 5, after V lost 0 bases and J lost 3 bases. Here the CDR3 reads CSVEETGLLYEQYF. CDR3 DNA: TGCAGCGTTGAAGAGACAGGGTTGCTCTACGAGCAGTACTTC.

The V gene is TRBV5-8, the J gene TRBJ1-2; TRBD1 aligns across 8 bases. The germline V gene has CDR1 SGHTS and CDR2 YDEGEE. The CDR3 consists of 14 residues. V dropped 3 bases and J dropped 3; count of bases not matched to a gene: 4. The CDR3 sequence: CASSSWTGHYGYTF. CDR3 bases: TGTGCCAGCAGCTCCTGGACAGGGCACTATGGCTACACCTTC.

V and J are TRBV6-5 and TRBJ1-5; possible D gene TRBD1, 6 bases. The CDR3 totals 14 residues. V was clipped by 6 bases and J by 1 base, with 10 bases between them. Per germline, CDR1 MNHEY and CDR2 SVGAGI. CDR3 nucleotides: TGTGCCAGCAGAGCAGGGGAAAGCAATCAGCCCCAGCATTTT. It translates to CASRAGESNQPQHF.

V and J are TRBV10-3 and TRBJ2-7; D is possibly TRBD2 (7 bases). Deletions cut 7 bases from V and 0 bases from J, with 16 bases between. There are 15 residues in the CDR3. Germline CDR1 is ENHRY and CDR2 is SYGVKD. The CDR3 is CAITRGGGSSYEQYF. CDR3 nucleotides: TGTGCCATCACCCGCGGGGGCGGAAGCTCCTACGAGCAGTACTTC.

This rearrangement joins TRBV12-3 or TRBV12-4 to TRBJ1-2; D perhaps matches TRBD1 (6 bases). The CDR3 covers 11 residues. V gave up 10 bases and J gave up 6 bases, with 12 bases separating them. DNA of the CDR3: TGTGCCATCCACACAGGGAATGGCTACACCTTC. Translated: CAIHTGNGYTF.

The CDR3 nucleotides read TGCGCCAGCAGCCCTATACTAGCGGGGGGCAATGAGCAGTTCTTC. Protein sequence: CASSPILAGGNEQFF. The chain carries TRBV4-1 and TRBJ2-1, with 12 bases fitting TRBD2. The CDR3 has 15 amino acids. Unmatched junction bases numbered 4, after V lost 4 bases and J lost 6 bases. Germline CDR1 is MGHRA and CDR2 is YSYEKL.

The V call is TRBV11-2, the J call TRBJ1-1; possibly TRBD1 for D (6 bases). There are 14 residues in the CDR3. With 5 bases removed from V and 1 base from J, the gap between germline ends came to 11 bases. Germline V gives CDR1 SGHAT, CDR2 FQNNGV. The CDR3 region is CASSVLTGNTEAFF. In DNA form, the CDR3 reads TGTGCCAGCAGCGTACTGACAGGGAACACTGAAGCTTTCTTT.

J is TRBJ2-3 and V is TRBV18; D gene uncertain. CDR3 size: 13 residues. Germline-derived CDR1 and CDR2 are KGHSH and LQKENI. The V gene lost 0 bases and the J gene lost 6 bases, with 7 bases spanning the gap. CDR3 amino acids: CASSPPMEDTQYF. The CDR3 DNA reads TGTGCCAGCTCACCACCTATGGAGGATACGCAGTATTTT.

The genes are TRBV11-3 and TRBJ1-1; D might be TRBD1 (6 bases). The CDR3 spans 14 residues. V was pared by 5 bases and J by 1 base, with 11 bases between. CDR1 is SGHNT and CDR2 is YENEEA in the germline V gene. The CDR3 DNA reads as TGTGCCAGCAGCCCTCCGGGACAGAACACTGAAGCTTTCTTT. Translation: CASSPPGQNTEAFF.

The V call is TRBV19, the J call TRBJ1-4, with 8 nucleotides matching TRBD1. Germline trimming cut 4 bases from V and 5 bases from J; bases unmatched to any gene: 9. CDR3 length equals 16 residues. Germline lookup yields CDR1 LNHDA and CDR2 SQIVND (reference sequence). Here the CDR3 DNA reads TGTGCCAGTAGTAGGACAGGGTTGATGGAAAATGAAAAACTGTTTTTT. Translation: CASSRTGLMENEKLFF.

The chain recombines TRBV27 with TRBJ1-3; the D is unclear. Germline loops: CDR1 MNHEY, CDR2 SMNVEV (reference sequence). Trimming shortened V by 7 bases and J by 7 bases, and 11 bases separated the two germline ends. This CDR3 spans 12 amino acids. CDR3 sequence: CASMSLGNTIYF. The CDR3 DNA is TGTGCCAGCATGAGTCTTGGGAACACCATATATTTT.

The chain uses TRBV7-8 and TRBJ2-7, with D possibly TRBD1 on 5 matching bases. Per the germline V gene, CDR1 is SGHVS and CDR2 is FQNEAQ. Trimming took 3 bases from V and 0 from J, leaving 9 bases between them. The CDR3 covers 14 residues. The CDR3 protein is CASSFARDSYEQYF. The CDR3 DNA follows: TGTGCCAGCAGCTTCGCCAGGGACTCCTACGAGCAGTACTTC.

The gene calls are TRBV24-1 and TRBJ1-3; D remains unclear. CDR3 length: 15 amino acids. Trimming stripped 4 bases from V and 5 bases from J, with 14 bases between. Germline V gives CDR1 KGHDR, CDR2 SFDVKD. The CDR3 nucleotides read TGTGCCACCAGTGACCCGAAAGGGAAACGAAACACCATATATTTT. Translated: CATSDPKGKRNTIYF.

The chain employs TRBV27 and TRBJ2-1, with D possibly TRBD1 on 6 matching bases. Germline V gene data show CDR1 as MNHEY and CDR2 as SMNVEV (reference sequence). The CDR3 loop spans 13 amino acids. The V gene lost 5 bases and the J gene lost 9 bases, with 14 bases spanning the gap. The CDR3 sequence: CASSVTGTLEQFF. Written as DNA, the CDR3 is TGTGCCAGCAGTGTCACCGGGACACTTGAGCAGTTCTTC.

The CDR3 protein is CATRQGADQPQHF. The DNA for the CDR3 is TGTGCCACTCGACAGGGGGCCGATCAGCCCCAGCATTTT. The chain carries TRBV28 and TRBJ1-5, with 10 nucleotides matching TRBD1. The CDR3 contains 13 residues. V shed 10 bases, J shed 5 bases, and the junction held 5 bases outside the gene matches. CDR1 is MDHEN, CDR2 SYDVKM, per germline.

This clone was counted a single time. The CDR3 reads CASRLMEGSEAFF. In DNA form, the CDR3 reads TGTGCCAGCAGACTTATGGAGGGATCTGAAGCTTTCTTT. The chain is built from TRBV12-3 or TRBV12-4 and TRBJ1-1; no definite D call. V lost 6 bases to trimming and J lost 6 bases, with 14 bases between them. The CDR3 is 13 amino acids.

The CDR3 sequence is CASSLGPREDEQFF. The CDR3 nucleotides read TGTGCCAGCAGCTTAGGCCCTAGGGAGGATGAGCAGTTCTTC. The V call is TRBV11-2, the J call TRBJ2-1; tentatively, D is TRBD2 (6 bases). The germline V gene encodes CDR1 SGHAT and CDR2 FQNNGV. The CDR3 has 14 amino acids. Trimming took off 1 base at V and 8 bases at J, with 12 bases between the two ends.